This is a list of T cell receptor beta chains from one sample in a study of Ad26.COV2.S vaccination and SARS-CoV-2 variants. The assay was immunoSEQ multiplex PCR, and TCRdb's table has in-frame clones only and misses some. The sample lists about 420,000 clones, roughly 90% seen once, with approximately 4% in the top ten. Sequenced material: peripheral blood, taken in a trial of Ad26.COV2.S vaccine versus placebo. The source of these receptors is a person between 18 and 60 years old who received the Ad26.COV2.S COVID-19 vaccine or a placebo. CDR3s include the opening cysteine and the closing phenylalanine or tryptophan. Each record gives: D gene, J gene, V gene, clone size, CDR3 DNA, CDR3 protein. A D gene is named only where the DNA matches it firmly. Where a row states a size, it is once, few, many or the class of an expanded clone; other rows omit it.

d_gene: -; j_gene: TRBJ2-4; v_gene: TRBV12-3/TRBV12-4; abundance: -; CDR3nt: TGTGCCAGCACCCCCGGGTACATTCAGTACTTC; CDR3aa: CASTPGYIQYF
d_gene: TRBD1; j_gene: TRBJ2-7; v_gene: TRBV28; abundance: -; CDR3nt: TGTGCCAGCAGTCCAAGGACAGGGTGGTACGAGCAGTACTTC; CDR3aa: CASSPRTGWYEQYF
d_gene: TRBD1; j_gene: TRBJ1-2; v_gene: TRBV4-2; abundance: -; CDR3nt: TGTGCCAGCAGCCAAGATAACCCCCATGGGACAGGGCTTAAGGGCTACACCTTC; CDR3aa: CASSQDNPHGTGLKGYTF
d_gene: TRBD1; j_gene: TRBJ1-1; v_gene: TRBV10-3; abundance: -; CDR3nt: TGTGCCATCAGTGAGGTCGGGACAGAGAACACTGAAGCTTTCTTT; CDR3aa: CAISEVGTENTEAFF
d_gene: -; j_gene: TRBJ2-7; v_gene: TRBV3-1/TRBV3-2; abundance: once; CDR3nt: TGTGCCAGCAGCCACCCCAGCGGGTCCGCCTACGAGCAGTACTTC; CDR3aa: CASSHPSGSAYEQYF
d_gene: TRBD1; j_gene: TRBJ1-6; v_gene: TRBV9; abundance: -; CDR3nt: TGTGCCAGCAGCGTGACAGGGGGCGCGGATTCACCCCTCCACTTT; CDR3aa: CASSVTGGADSPLHF
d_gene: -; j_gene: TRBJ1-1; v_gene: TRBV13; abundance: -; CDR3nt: TGTGCCAGCAGCTTAGGTACAGGCACTGAAGCTTTCTTT; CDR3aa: CASSLGTGTEAFF
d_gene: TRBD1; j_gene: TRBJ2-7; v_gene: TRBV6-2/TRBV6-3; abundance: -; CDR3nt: TGTGCCAGCAGTTCCTATCCCTTCTCCGGGACAGGGACCTACGAGCAGTACTTC; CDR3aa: CASSSYPFSGTGTYEQYF
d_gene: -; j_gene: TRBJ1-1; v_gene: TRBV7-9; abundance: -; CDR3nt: TGTGCCAGCAGCTCAGGAGGATCTACTGAAGCTTTCTTT; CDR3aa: CASSSGGSTEAFF
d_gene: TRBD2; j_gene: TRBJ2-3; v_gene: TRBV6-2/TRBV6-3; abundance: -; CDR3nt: TGTGCCAGCAGTTACGGAGCGGGGGGGCCAGGGTACACAGATACGCAGTATTTT; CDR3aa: CASSYGAGGPGYTDTQYF
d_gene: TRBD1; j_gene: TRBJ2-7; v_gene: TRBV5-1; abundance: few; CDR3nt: TGCGCCAGCAGCCCCGGGACAGGGGGCCTCGAGCAGTACTTC; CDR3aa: CASSPGTGGLEQYF
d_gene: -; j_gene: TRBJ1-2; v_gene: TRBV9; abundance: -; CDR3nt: TGTGCCAGCAGCGTGCAGGCAGGGAACAACTATGGCTACACCTTC; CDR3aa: CASSVQAGNNYGYTF
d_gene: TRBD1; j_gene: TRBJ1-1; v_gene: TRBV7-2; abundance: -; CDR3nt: TGTGCCAGCAGCGCAAGGGGGCTGTACACTGAAGCTTTCTTT; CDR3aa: CASSARGLYTEAFF
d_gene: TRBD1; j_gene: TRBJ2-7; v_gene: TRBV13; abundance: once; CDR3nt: TGTGCCAGCAAGGGACAGGGGGCGCGCGACGAGCAGTACTTC; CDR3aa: CASKGQGARDEQYF
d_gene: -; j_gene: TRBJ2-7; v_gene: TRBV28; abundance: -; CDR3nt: TGTGCCAGCAGTCCCGGGGCCGGGTTGGACGAGCAGTACTTC; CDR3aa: CASSPGAGLDEQYF
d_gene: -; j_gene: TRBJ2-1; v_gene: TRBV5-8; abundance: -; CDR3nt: TGTGCCAGCAGCTTGGTGGTGGGGAATGAGCAGTTCTTC; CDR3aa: CASSLVVGNEQFF
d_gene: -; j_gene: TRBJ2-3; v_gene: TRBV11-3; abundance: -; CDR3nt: TGTGCCAGCAGCTTAGCCCAAGGCGGGTATACGGATACGCAGTATTTT; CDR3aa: CASSLAQGGYTDTQYF
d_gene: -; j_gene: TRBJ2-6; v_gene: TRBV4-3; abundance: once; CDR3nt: TGCGCCAGCAGCCAGGCGGACTGGACCTCTGGGGCCAACGTCCTGACTTTC; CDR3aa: CASSQADWTSGANVLTF
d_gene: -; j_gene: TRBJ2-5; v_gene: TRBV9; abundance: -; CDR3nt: TGTGCCAGCAGCGTAGGTAATAGCCAAGAGACCCAGTACTTC; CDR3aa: CASSVGNSQETQYF
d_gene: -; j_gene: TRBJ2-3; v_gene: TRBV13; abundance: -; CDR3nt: TGTGCCAGCAGCTTACTCGGGACAGATACGCAGTATTTT; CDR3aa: CASSLLGTDTQYF